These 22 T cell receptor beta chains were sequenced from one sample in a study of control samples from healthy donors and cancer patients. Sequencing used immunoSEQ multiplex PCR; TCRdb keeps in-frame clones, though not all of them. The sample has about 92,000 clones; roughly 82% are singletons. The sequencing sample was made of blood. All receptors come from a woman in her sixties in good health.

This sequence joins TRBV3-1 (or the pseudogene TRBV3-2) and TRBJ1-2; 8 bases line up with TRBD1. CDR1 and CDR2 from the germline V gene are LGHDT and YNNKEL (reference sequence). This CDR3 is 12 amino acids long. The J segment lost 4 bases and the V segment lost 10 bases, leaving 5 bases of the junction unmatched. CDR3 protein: CATKGQGYGYTF. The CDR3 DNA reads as TGTGCCACCAAAGGACAGGGCTATGGCTACACCTTC.

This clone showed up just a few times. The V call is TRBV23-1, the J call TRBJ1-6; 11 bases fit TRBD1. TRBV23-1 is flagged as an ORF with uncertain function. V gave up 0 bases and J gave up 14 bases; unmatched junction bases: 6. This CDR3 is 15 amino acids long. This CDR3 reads CASSQSGQGERALHF. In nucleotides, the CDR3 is TGCGCCAGCAGTCAATCGGGACAGGGGGAGAGGGCCCTCCACTTT.

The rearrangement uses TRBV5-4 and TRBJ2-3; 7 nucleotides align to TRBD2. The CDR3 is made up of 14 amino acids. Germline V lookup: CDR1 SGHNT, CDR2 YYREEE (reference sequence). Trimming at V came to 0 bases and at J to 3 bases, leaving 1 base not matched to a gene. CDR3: CASSLASGTDTQYF. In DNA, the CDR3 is TGTGCCAGCAGCTTGGCTAGCGGAACAGATACGCAGTATTTT. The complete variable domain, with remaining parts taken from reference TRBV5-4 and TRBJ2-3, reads ETGVTQSPTHLIKTRGQQVTLRCSSQSGHNTVSWYQQALGQGPQFIFQYYREEENGRGNFPPRFSGLQFPNYSSELNVNALELDDSALYLCASSLASGTDTQYFGPGTRLTVL.

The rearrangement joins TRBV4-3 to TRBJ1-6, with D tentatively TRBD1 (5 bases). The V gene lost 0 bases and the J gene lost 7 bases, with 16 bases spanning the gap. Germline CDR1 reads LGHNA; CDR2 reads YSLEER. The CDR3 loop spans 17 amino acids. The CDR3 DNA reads TGCGCCAGCAGCCAAGAGACCCAGGGACGGGCAAATTCACCCCTCCACTTT. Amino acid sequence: CASSQETQGRANSPLHF.

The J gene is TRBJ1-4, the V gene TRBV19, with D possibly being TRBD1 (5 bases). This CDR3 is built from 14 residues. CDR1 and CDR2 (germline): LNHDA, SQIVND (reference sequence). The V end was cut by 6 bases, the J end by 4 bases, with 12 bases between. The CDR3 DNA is TGTGCCAGTAGGTCACTTGGGGGTAATGAAAAACTGTTTTTT. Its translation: CASRSLGGNEKLFF.

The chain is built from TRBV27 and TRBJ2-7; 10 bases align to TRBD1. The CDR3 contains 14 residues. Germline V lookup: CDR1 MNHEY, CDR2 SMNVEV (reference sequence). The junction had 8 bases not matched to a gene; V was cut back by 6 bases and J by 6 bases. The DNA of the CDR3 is TGTGCCAGCAGCCGGGACAGGGGTGGATTCGAGCAGTACTTC. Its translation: CASSRDRGGFEQYF.

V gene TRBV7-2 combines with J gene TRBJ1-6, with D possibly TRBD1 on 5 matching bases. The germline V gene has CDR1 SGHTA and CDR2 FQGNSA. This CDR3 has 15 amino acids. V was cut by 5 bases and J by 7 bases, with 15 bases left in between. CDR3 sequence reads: CASSPRGVRNSPLHF. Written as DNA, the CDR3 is TGTGCCAGCAGCCCCCGGGGGGTTCGGAATTCACCCCTCCACTTT. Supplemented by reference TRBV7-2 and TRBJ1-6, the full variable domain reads GAGVSQSPSNKVTEKGKDVELRCDPISGHTALYWYRQSLGQGLEFLIYFQGNSAPDKSGLPSDRFSAERTGGSVSTLTIQRTQQEDSAVYLCASSPRGVRNSPLHFGNGTRLTVT.

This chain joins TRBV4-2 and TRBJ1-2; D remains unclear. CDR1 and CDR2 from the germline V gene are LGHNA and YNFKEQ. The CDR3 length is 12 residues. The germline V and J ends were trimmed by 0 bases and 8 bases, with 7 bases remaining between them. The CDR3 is CASSQEGWGYTF. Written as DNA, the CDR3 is TGTGCCAGCAGCCAAGAGGGTTGGGGCTACACCTTC.

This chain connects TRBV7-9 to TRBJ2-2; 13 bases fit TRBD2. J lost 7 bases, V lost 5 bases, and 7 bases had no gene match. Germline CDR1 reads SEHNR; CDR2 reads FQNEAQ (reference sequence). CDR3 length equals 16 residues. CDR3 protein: CASSPGTSGAIGELFF. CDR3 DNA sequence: TGTGCCAGCAGCCCCGGGACTAGCGGGGCAATCGGGGAGCTGTTTTTT.

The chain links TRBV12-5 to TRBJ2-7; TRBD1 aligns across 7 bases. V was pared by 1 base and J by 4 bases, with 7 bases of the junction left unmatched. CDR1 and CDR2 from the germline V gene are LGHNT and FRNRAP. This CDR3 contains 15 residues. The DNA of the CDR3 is TGTGCTAGTGGTTTGGCAAGACAGGGTTGGTACGAGCAGTACTTC. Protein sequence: CASGLARQGWYEQYF.

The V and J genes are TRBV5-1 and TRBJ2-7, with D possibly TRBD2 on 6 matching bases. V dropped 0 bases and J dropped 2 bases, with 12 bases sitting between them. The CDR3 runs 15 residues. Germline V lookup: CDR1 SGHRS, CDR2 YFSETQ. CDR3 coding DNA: TGCGCCAGCAGCTTGGGAGCGGGTCTACCCTACGAGCAGTACTTC. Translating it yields CASSLGAGLPYEQYF.

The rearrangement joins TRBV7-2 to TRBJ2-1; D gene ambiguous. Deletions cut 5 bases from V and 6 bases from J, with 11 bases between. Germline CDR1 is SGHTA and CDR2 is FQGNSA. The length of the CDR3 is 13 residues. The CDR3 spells CASSLGRTNEQFF. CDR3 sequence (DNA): TGTGCCAGCAGCCTAGGGCGAACCAATGAGCAGTTCTTC.

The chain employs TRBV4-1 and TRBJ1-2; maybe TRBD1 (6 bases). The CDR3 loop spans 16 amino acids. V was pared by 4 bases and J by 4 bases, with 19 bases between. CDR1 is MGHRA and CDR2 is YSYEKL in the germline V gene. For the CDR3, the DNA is TGCGCCAGCAGCCGCGAGCTGGGGGGCGCCGGCTATGGCTACACCTTC. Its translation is CASSRELGGAGYGYTF.

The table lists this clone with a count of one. CDR3 sequence reads: CASSNGTGERNEQFF. In DNA form, the CDR3 reads TGTGCCAGCAGCAATGGGACAGGGGAGCGTAATGAGCAGTTCTTC. The chain uses TRBV21-1 and TRBJ2-1; no check of the table's D call, TRBD1, against the DNA was made. TRBV21-1 is reported as a pseudogene. The CDR3 loop spans 15 amino acids.

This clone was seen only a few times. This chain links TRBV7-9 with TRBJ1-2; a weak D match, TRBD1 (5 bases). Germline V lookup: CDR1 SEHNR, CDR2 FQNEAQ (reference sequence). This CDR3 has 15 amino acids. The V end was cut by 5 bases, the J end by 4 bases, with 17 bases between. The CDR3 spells CASSPGGNMGYGYTF. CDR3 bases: TGTGCCAGCAGCCCCGGGGGGAATATGGGCTATGGCTACACCTTC.

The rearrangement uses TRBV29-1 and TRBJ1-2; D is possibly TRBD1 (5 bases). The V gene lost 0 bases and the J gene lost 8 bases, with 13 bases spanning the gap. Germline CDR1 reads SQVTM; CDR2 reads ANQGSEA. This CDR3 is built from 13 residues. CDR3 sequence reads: CSVEDGLGVGYTF. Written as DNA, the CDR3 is TGCAGCGTTGAAGATGGGTTAGGGGTCGGCTACACCTTC. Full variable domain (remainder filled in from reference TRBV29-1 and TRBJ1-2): SAVISQKPSRDICQRGTSLTIQCQVDSQVTMMFWYRQQPGQSLTLIATANQGSEATYESGFVIDKFPISRPNLTFSTLTVSNMSPEDSSIYLCSVEDGLGVGYTFGSGTRLTVV.

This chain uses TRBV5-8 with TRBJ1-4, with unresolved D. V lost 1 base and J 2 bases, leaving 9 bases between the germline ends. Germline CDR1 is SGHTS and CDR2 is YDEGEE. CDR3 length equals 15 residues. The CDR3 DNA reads TGTGCCAGCAGCTTGTATTTGAAGACTAATGAAAAACTGTTTTTT. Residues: CASSLYLKTNEKLFF.

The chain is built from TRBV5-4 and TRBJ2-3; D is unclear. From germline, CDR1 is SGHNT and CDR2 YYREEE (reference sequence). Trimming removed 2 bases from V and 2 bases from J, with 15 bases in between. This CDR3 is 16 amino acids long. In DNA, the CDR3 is TGTGCCAGCAGCTTACGCACTCTAGGGCCCACAGATACGCAGTATTTT. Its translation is CASSLRTLGPTDTQYF.

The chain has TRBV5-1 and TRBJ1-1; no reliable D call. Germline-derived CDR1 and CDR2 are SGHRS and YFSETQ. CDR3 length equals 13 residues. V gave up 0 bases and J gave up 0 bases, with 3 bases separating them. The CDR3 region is CASSLGMNTEAFF. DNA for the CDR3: TGCGCCAGCAGCTTGGGGATGAACACTGAAGCTTTCTTT.

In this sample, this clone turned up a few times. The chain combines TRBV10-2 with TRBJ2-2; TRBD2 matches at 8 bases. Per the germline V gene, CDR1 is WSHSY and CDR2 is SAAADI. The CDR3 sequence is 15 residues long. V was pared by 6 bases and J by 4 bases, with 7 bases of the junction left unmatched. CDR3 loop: CASRSTAGATGELFF. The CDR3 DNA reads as TGCGCCAGCAGGTCCACAGCGGGAGCCACCGGGGAGCTGTTTTTT.

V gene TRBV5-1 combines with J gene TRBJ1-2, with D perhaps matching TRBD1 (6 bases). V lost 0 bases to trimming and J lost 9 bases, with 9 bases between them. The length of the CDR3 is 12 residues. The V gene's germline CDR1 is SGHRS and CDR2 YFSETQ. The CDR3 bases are TGCGCCAGCAGCTTGGAGCGGGGGCGCTACACCTTC. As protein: CASSLERGRYTF.

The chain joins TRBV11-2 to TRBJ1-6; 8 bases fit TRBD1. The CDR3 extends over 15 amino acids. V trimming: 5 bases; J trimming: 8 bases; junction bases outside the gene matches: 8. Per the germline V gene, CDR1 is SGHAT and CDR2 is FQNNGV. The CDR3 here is CASSIHRGVDSPLHF. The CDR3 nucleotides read TGTGCCAGCAGCATTCACAGGGGGGTGGATTCACCCCTCCACTTT. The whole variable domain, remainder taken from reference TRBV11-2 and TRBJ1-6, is EAGVAQSPRYKIIEKRQSVAFWCNPISGHATLYWYQQILGQGPKLLIQFQNNGVVDDSQLPKDRFSAERLKGVDSTLKIQPAKLEDSAVYLCASSIHRGVDSPLHFGNGTRLTVT.